What follows is one T cell receptor beta chain and its context. This clonotype turned up a few times. It lacks a known antigen. No base quality values were provided; no much bigger clone lies one nucleotide off. Stable Graves' hyperthyroidism was defined as no progression to ophthalmopathy during 18 months of follow-up. Hyperthyroidism patients were newly diagnosed, with disease duration under 2 months, and aged 18 to 65 years. Patients with uncontrolled infections, other autoimmune diseases, pregnancy or lactation were excluded. Diagnoses relied on clinical symptoms, serum thyroxine and TRAb, thyroid ultrasound and orbital computed tomography. PBMCs were isolated from around 10 ml of fresh peripheral blood by Ficoll-Paque density gradient centrifugation. Trizol reagent was used to extract total RNA, and RNA quality was then checked on an Agilent 2100 Bioanalyzer. Amplification of TCR beta CDR3 regions was carried out from RNA transcripts. The first round of RT-PCR for the TCR CDR3 was performed with the HTBI primer set and the Qiagen OneStep RT-PCR kit. Libraries were constructed in a second round of multiplex PCR, after which size selection and purification were performed. Paired-end sequencing of the libraries was performed with 100 bp reads on an Illumina HiSeq2000. The paper's data handling went like this. SOAPnuke was used to process the raw data, with reads discarded if the reads contained adapters or uncalled bases, had a mean Phred below 15, or lacked an exact constant-primer or identifier match. High-quality paired reads were merged using COPE v1.2.5, and each unique nucleotide sequence was defined as a clonotype. MiTCR v1.1 was used to align clonotypes to the IMGT TRBV, TRBD and TRBJ reference segments. Analysis was restricted to V-J combinations with a frequency above 0.0001, which covered roughly 99% of repertoires. The TCS score was defined as the ratio of F50 (clonal expansion) to E x V (chaos), calculated using BLOSUM62-based TCRdist between CDR3 peptides within each V-J. Welch's t-statistics and random forest reduced 500 to 650 V-J features to 10 to 15, which were used in a naive Bayes classifier (R e1071). The similarity between thyroid and blood repertoires was quantified using the Morisita-Horn index. The public reads were run again by TCRdb, first through fastp at Q25 and then through MiXCR, and only productive beta chains were kept. Every distinct CDR3 protein forms one entry, paired with its most common genes and DNA. It is TCRdb's table, rather than the study itself, that gives the V and J calls and clone size. The sample table holds hundreds of thousands of distinct CDR3 sequences, of which about 38% were seen once. The top ten clones comprise over 8% of the sample.

Ends trimmed: V by 5 bases, J by 7 bases; bases unmatched to a gene: 11. Per the germline V gene, SGHTA is the CDR1 and FQGNSA is the CDR2. The CDR3 runs 16 amino acids, cysteine and phenylalanine included. Only the CDR3 part of the read is kept: 48 bases, read in frame from the first base. This specimen comes from a study of T cells in Graves' hyperthyroidism and ophthalmopathy (dated by TCRdb to between 2018 and 2021). Notes on the research overall: Peripheral blood samples were taken at the time of initial diagnosis, prior to any treatment. After blood sampling, hyperthyroidism patients were treated with methimazole at a starting dose of 30 mg daily, and ophthalmopathy patients were treated with high-dose intravenous methylprednisolone. The paper describes TCR Vbeta CDR3 sequencing of 135 peripheral blood samples, made up of approximately 40 ophthalmopathy patients, 70 to 80 hyperthyroidism patients and 17 progressor patients. To identify TCR V-J signatures that set the groups apart, the researchers used a discovery cohort of more than 95 patients, made up of 43 with Graves' ophthalmopathy and some 56 with stable Graves' hyperthyroidism. The roughly 100 discovery patients were randomly divided into training and test sets at a 7:3 ratio. Whether ophthalmopathy could be predicted prospectively was tested in an independent validation cohort made up of some 20 hyperthyroidism patients plus 17 patients who later progressed to ophthalmopathy. In addition, the study compared T-cell repertoires in thyroid tissue and in blood from about 6 Graves' hyperthyroidism patients.

Points the paper makes about the study in general: A 13 V-J signature model separated ophthalmopathy from stable hyperthyroidism, with around 88% sensitivity and around 84% specificity in cross-validation and 80%/75% in testing. During validation, the model predicted progression to ophthalmopathy a median of around six months ahead of onset, with around 71% sensitivity and about 72% specificity. No statistical method was used to set the sample size in advance, and investigators knew the group allocation. Most expanded thyroid clonotypes (frequency above 0.001) were also found in blood, which suggests that blood repertoires may mirror thyroid immune responses.

The source material was blood. The chain joins TRBV7-2 to TRBJ2-2; TRBD2 lines up with 9 middle nucleotides. The sequence came from a man aged 18 to 30 with Graves' hyperthyroidism. CDR3 sequence: CASSPHPSGKGGELFF. The nucleotide sequence reads as follows: TGTGCCAGCAGCCCCCACCCTAGCGGGAAGGGCGGGGAGCTGTTTTTT.